This T cell receptor (beta chain) was recovered during a study of blood T cell repertoires in COVID-19 (dated by TCRdb to 2020 to 2021). About the study as a whole: Samples from collaborators originated in the United States, Italy and Spain and spanned both the acute and convalescent phases of COVID-19. The material from the prospective study consisted of cDNA or gDNA derived from T cells, B-cell-depleted T cells, or PBMCs. The dataset comprised deeply sampled blood TCRbeta repertoires from subjects exposed to, actively infected with, or recovered from COVID-19. The repertoires were released in a freely available public database meant as a resource for research on the immune response to SARS-CoV-2. The samples were drawn from two sources: the first 160 participants of the ongoing ImmuneRACE study, and over 950 subjects contributed by 6 global collaborators. Nearly every sample came with metadata listing a de-identified subject ID, COVID-19 status, age in years and sex. HLA class I and class II types, where available, came from metadata supplied by the sample provider rather than from assay-based typing. General findings and caveats noted by the study authors: Clinical and demographic metadata were provided uncurated, with the amount varying by source and participant.

For this clone: It has no known antigen specificity. Base-call qualities are not available, and no considerably larger clone is one nucleotide away.

The immunoSEQ Assay, a bias-controlled multiplex PCR, was used to amplify TCRbeta CDR3 regions from genomic DNA. Concerning the study's data processing: The number of nucleated cells in each sample was estimated from the amplification of reference gene primers within the assay. Sequence reads were collapsed and filtered to measure the absolute abundance of every unique TCRbeta CDR3 rearrangement. Productive Simpson clonality was computed per sample as the square root of Simpson's diversity index over productive rearrangements. This is the immuneACCESS table as TCRdb keeps it, with only in-frame sequences that have V and J called. A part of the clones is gone; compared with another copy, unresolved V genes explain less than half, and the rest is unexplained. V and J calls and clone size are those listed in that table; D and trimming were worked out from the DNA. Within this sample are fewer than 180,000 clones, with around four fifths of them counted one time only. The top ten clonotypes cover roughly 2.2% of the sample.

Collaborating institutions collected whole blood in K2EDTA tubes following their own protocols. Collaborator samples were shipped for TCRbeta analysis as frozen whole blood, isolated PBMCs, or DNA extracted from either sample type. Via the germline V gene (reference sequence), CDR1 is LNHDA and CDR2 SQIVND. Measured from the cysteine to the phenylalanine, the CDR3 is 15 residues long. Only the CDR3 DNA is retained, 45 bases long and in frame from the first base. V loses 9 bases of germline sequence and J loses 0 bases, and the interval between the two ends is 15 bases. This sequence uses TRBV19 and TRBJ1-5; the D region possibly corresponds to TRBD1 (6 bases align). The sequence was obtained from a man aged 70 or older with acute or convalescent COVID-19. Sample: peripheral blood. The base sequence is TGTGCCAGCGACAGGACGCTATATAGCAATCAGCCCCAGCATTTT. It codes for CASDRTLYSNQPQHF.